These 21 T cell receptor beta chains were all obtained from the same sample, sequenced in a study of human T cells and chemical hapten exposure. TCRdb re-called the RACE reads with MiXCR, one entry per CDR3 protein. Of approximately 100,000 distinct CDR3 sequences in the sample, roughly 9% were seen once. Time point: patch test 2, 6 weeks after DPC sensitization. Regarding treatment: therapeutic diphenylcyclopropenone sensitization with weekly scalp DPC. Sample: whole blood, taken in connection with sensitization to the hapten diphenylcyclopropenone (DPC). The receptor source for this set is a middle-aged woman with alopecia areata. Some clones in this sample may be carry-over from other donors' samples.

At least ten counts were recorded for this clonotype. The chain carries TRBV7-2 and TRBJ2-3, with a weak D call TRBD1 (5 bases). V was shortened by 3 bases and J by 6 bases, with 19 bases between the two germline ends. CDR3 length: 16 residues. The germline V gene encodes CDR1 SGHTA and CDR2 FQGNSA. In DNA form, the CDR3 reads TGTGCCAGCAGCTTCACTTGGAGCCCAGGGTACGATACGCAGTATTTT. Translation: CASSFTWSPGYDTQYF.

At least ten counts were recorded for this clonotype. This sequence joins TRBV5-4 and TRBJ1-1, with D tentatively TRBD1 (6 bases). The V end lost 4 bases, the J end lost 4 bases, and 11 bases lay between the germline ends. Germline assignment: CDR1 SGHNT and CDR2 YYREEE (reference sequence). The CDR3 totals 13 residues. The CDR3 DNA reads TGTGCCAGCAGCCCCACAGGGCGCACTGAAGCTTTCTTT. Translation: CASSPTGRTEAFF.

Remarks on this clonotype: Relative to the germline gene, one junction end is altered; a read error may explain this. The rearrangement uses TRBV6-6 and TRBJ1-1; D is undetermined. There are 12 residues in the CDR3. Per the germline V gene, CDR1 is MNHNY and CDR2 is SVGAGI (reference sequence). CDR3 region: CASILANSEAFF. CDR3 sequence (DNA): TGTGCCAGCATTCTGGCGAACAGTGAAGCTTTCTTT.

Note on this clonotype: A much larger clone is a single base away; this may be a read error. The V and J genes are TRBV5-4 and TRBJ2-3; 9 bases agree with TRBD2. CDR3 length: 15 residues. The junction had 8 bases not matched to a gene; V was cut back by 6 bases and J by 3 bases. CDR1 and CDR2 (germline): SGHNT, YYREEE (reference sequence). This CDR3 reads CASTPFSGGTDTQYF. The CDR3 bases are TGTGCCAGCACCCCCTTTAGCGGGGGAACAGATACGCAGTATTTT.

This clonotype was seen at least ten times. J is TRBJ2-7 and V is TRBV3-1; no definite D call. This CDR3 is 16 amino acids long. Trimming took 1 base from V and 1 from J, leaving 14 bases between them. Germline V lookup: CDR1 LGHDT, CDR2 YNNKEL (reference sequence). The CDR3 protein is CASSQVKGSYSYEQYF. The DNA of the CDR3 is TGTGCCAGCAGCCAAGTCAAAGGCTCCTATTCCTACGAGCAGTACTTC.

The rearrangement uses TRBV6-2 or TRBV6-3 and TRBJ2-3, with 9 positions matching TRBD2. The CDR3 extends over 17 amino acids. V shed 2 bases, J shed 8 bases, and the junction held 14 bases outside the gene matches. Germline V gene sequence: CDR1 MNHEY, CDR2 SVGEGT. The CDR3 here is CASSYVGLARRGGTQYF. In nucleotides, the CDR3 is TGTGCCAGCAGTTACGTCGGACTAGCGAGGAGAGGAGGTACGCAGTATTTT.

This clonotype came up a few times. The gene calls are TRBV12-3 or TRBV12-4 and TRBJ1-3; no firm D call. V lost 6 bases and J lost 1, with 7 bases in between. CDR3 length: 13 amino acids. DNA of the CDR3: TGTGCCAGCAGACAGCTTTCTGGAAACACCATATATTTT. Its protein is CASRQLSGNTIYF.

With respect to this clonotype: This may come from a read error, since a much larger clone is one base off. A read error is likely, as this CDR3 ends without the conserved phenylalanine or tryptophan. This sequence joins TRBV12-3 or TRBV12-4 and TRBJ1-4, with no clear D. There are 13 residues in the CDR3. V lost 4 bases and J lost 10, with 13 bases in between. The CDR3: CASSSTTEGKLFS. The CDR3 bases are TGTGCCAGCAGTTCCACCACGGAAGGAAAACTGTTTTCT.

This clonotype was detected ten times or more. The chain joins TRBV3-1 to TRBJ1-4, with D unclear. CDR3 size: 17 residues. V lost 0 bases and J 8 bases, leaving 19 bases between the germline ends. Germline V gene lookup returns CDR1 LGHDT and CDR2 YNNKEL (reference sequence). CDR3 nucleotide sequence: TGTGCCAGCAGCCAAGATCGATCAGGACTAAGAAGGGAAAAACTGTTTTTT. It is translated as CASSQDRSGLRREKLFF.

J is TRBJ2-7 and V is TRBV7-6; D not resolved. This CDR3 comprises 14 residues. V lost 5 bases and J 3 bases, leaving 14 bases between the germline ends. Germline-derived CDR1 and CDR2 are SGHVS and FNYEAQ. CDR3 nucleotides: TGTGCCAGCAGCAAGGACGTTAAGAGCTACGAGCAGTACTTC. Amino acid sequence: CASSKDVKSYEQYF.

Comment on this clonotype: A much larger clonotype is one base distant, so this may be a read error. The V and J genes are TRBV6-4 and TRBJ2-2; D is undetermined. The germline gives CDR1 MRHNA, CDR2 SNTAGT. This CDR3 comprises 15 residues. V lost 8 bases, J lost 0 bases, and 13 bases lay in between. As DNA, the CDR3 is TGTGCCAGCGTTCCGGGCCGTGCGAACACCGGGGAGCTGTTTTTT. Translating gives CASVPGRANTGELFF.

The genes are TRBV11-2 and TRBJ1-4; D perhaps matches TRBD1 (5 bases). Looked up from germline, CDR1 is SGHAT and CDR2 is FQNNGV. The CDR3 is 15 amino acids. V was shortened by 5 bases and J by 3 bases, with 13 bases between the two germline ends. CDR3 residues: CASSPRDYPNEKLFF. The CDR3 DNA reads as TGTGCCAGCAGCCCCCGGGACTACCCTAATGAAAAACTGTTTTTT.

This clonotype was recorded at least ten times. This chain links TRBV20-1 with TRBJ1-2; 8 positions agree with TRBD1. The V gene end was trimmed by 0 bases and the J gene end by 0 bases; junction bases not matched to a gene: 3. Germline loops: CDR1 DFQATT, CDR2 SNEGSKA (reference sequence). CDR3 length: 15 amino acids. The DNA of the CDR3 is TGCAGTGCTAGAGATCAGACAGGGGCTAACTATGGCTACACCTTC. Translated: CSARDQTGANYGYTF.

This clonotype was found a few times. The rearrangement links TRBV20-1 to TRBJ1-2; 7 nucleotides line up with TRBD1. The germline V gene has CDR1 DFQATT and CDR2 SNEGSKA (reference sequence). The J segment lost 4 bases and the V segment lost 5 bases, leaving 10 bases of the junction unmatched. This CDR3 comprises 14 residues. DNA of the CDR3: TGCAGTGCTGGGGACCGGGACAGTATCTATGGCTACACCTTC. Amino acids: CSAGDRDSIYGYTF.

This rearrangement joins TRBV6-2 or TRBV6-3 to TRBJ1-6; 7 bases agree with TRBD1. The CDR3 spans 13 residues. Per the germline V gene, CDR1 is MNHEY and CDR2 is SVGEGT. The trim removed 9 bases at V and 7 bases at J, leaving 6 bases unmatched. CDR3 amino acids: CASRQGRNSPLHF. The CDR3 coding sequence is TGTGCCAGTCGACAGGGCCGCAATTCACCCCTCCACTTT.

The chain employs TRBV12-3 or TRBV12-4 and TRBJ2-5, with D maybe TRBD2 (5 bases). The CDR3 is made up of 13 amino acids. V lost 3 bases, J lost 7 bases, and 12 bases lay in between. CDR3 sequence (DNA): TGTGCCAGCAGTTTGGCCGGGATGGGGACCCAGTACTTC. Encoded protein: CASSLAGMGTQYF.

This clonotype was seen repeatedly, ten times or more. This sequence joins TRBV5-1 and TRBJ2-1; 8 nucleotides align to TRBD1. The V segment lost 2 bases and the J segment 5 bases; nucleotides outside the gene matches: 6. Per the germline V gene, CDR1 is SGHRS and CDR2 is YFSETQ. This CDR3 contains 15 residues. In DNA form, the CDR3 reads TGCGCCAGCAGCTTAAGACAGGGGATCAACAATGAGCAGTTCTTC. It is translated as CASSLRQGINNEQFF.

The rearrangement joins TRBV7-9 to TRBJ1-5; D possibly corresponds to TRBD1 (6 bases). CDR3 length: 13 residues. Deletions cut 4 bases from V and 6 bases from J, with 10 bases between. Germline CDR1 reads SEHNR; CDR2 reads FQNEAQ (reference sequence). For the CDR3, the DNA is TGTGCCAGCAGCTCCTTGGACAGTCAGCCCCAGCATTTT. Amino acids: CASSSLDSQPQHF.

The table lists this clonotype with many counts. The CDR3 is CSATQGTPSQHF. The CDR3 coding sequence is TGCAGTGCTACCCAGGGGACTCCCTCCCAGCATTTT. The rearrangement links TRBV20-1 to TRBJ1-5; D perhaps matches TRBD1 (6 bases). V lost 4 bases, J lost 11 bases, and 15 bases lay in between. The CDR3 has 12 residues. In germline, CDR1 is DFQATT, CDR2 SNEGSKA (reference sequence).

The V and J genes are TRBV14 and TRBJ2-1, with 8 bases identical to TRBD2. The CDR3 sequence is 15 residues long. Germline CDR1 and CDR2: SGHDN and FVKESK. Unmatched junction bases numbered 4, after V lost 4 bases and J lost 2 bases. Written as DNA, the CDR3 is TGTGCCAGCAGCCTTCGACTAGCGACCTACAATGAGCAGTTCTTC. The encoded protein is CASSLRLATYNEQFF.

This clonotype was observed a few times. The chain has TRBV24-1 and TRBJ1-2; 9 positions match TRBD1. V trimming: 2 bases; J trimming: 6 bases; junction bases outside the gene matches: 3. This CDR3 is built from 14 residues. CDR1 and CDR2 from the germline V gene are KGHDR and SFDVKD. The CDR3 bases are TGTGCCACCAGTGATTGGACAGGGGTCGATGGCTACACCTTC. Translated: CATSDWTGVDGYTF.